This TCR beta chain was sequenced in a study of early T cells in non-severe SARS-CoV-2 infection. About the study: Sequencing input comprised bulk RNA from unsorted whole blood; chain pairing was not available. General observations from the study: VDJdb matching, biased toward anti-spike CD8 responses, missed private and CD4 specificities.

This clonotype appeared a few times. Its target is unknown. cDNA molecules, individually, were tagged with unique molecular identifiers. In TCRdb, the 5' RACE reads were re-called with MiXCR into one record per CDR3 protein. The sample yields around 28,000 distinct CDR3 sequences, over 4.5% seen once. Per the germline V gene, CDR1 is SEHNR and CDR2 is FQNEAQ (reference sequence). With V trimmed by 5 bases and J by 1 base, 2 bases remained unmatched. The CDR3 contains 14 residues. This sequence joins TRBV7-9 and TRBJ2-4, with 7 bases matching TRBD1. The receptor's source is an adult who was a healthcare worker with PCR-confirmed SARS-CoV-2 infection or an uninfected control (not recorded which). The sequencing input was whole blood. CDR3 sequence reads: CASSMTGAKNIQYF. Written as DNA, the CDR3 is TGTGCCAGCAGCATGACAGGGGCCAAAAACATTCAGTACTTC.